Below, 24 T cell receptor beta chains from the same sample are listed, as sequenced in a study of T cells in women clearing cervical HPV infection (dated by TCRdb to 2016 to 2018). The receptor library was made with the immunoSEQ multiplex PCR assay. In TCRdb, the immuneACCESS table is reduced to in-frame sequences with V and J assigned. These tables do not hold every clone; where another copy was compared, an unresolved V gene accounts for under half, and the others remain unexplained. The table for this sample records some 21,000 clones. The ten largest clones take up 2% to 3% of the sample. Specimen: blood buffy coat. The receptor set was obtained from a woman aged 18 to 75 with a cervical HPV16 infection that either progressed to CIN3+ or cleared (not recorded which).

Worth noting for this clone: The CDR3 end falls 3 residues outside the read, so it is completed with the germline J gene. The chain combines TRBV20-1 with TRBJ2-1, with D unresolved. Trimming removed 0 bases at V and 2 bases at J, with 14 bases between. Germline values: CDR1 DFQATT, CDR2 SNEGSKA (reference sequence). The CDR3 extends over 16 amino acids. CDR3 sequence: CSARDHFAGPYNEQFF. Partial CDR3 DNA: TGCAGTGCTAGAGATCATTTTGCAGGCCCCTACAATGAG.

Concerning this clone itself: Read coverage stops 3 residues before the CDR3 terminus; the germline J gene supplies the remainder. The rearrangement links TRBV5-1 to TRBJ1-1; D is unresolved. Deletions cut 4 bases from V and 6 bases from J, with 19 bases between. Germline lookup yields CDR1 SGHRS and CDR2 YFSETQ. CDR3 length: 15 residues. CDR3: CASSPPSLVRAEAFF. CDR3 bases read: TGCGCCAGCAGCCCACCGTCTTTGGTGAGGGCTGAA.

Note on this clone: The CDR3 is cut off 3 residues early in the read; its end comes from the germline J gene. The J gene is TRBJ1-2, the V gene TRBV15; TRBD1 might be the D (6 bases). This CDR3 is built from 14 residues. V was cut by 6 bases and J by 4 bases, with 15 bases left in between. The germline V gene has CDR1 LNHNV and CDR2 YYDKDF (reference sequence). The CDR3 DNA, read in part, is TGTGCCACCAGTAGGGAGGGCAGGGGCTATGGC. This codes for CATSREGRGYG. The complete CDR3 protein is CATSREGRGYGYTF.

Remarks on this clone: With the read ending 3 residues before the CDR3 end, the germline J gene is used to fill in that end. The chain couples TRBV27 to TRBJ1-2, with 9 bases identical to TRBD1. The CDR3 loop spans 15 amino acids. J gave up 4 bases and V 5 bases, and 8 bases lay outside the gene matches. Germline V gene lookup returns CDR1 MNHEY and CDR2 SMNVEV (reference sequence). The CDR3 bases that were read are TGTGCCAGCAGTCCCCGGGACAGGGAGGTCTATGGC. This sequence encodes CASSPRDREVYG. In full, the CDR3 reads CASSPRDREVYGYTF.

Comment on this clone: The read stops 3 residues short of the end of the CDR3; the missing end is completed from the germline J gene. The rearrangement links TRBV19 to TRBJ1-1; D possibly corresponds to TRBD1 (5 bases). From germline, CDR1 is LNHDA and CDR2 SQIVND (reference sequence). The CDR3 consists of 11 residues. CDR3 in amino acids: CASRAGNRAFF. Incomplete CDR3 DNA: TGTGCCAGTAGGGCAGGGAATCGA.

With regard to this clone: Coverage ceases 3 residues before the CDR3 finishes, and the germline J gene fills in the end. J is TRBJ1-2 and V is TRBV6-2 or TRBV6-3, with a weak D call TRBD1 (5 bases). This CDR3 region has 14 residues. Per the germline V gene, CDR1 is MNHEY and CDR2 is SVGEGT. The CDR3 sequence is CASKSGTPLNDYTF. CDR3 DNA, as far as it was read: TGTGCCAGCAAAAGCGGGACCCCGTTGAATGAC.

Concerning this clone: The sequenced fragment ends 3 residues before the CDR3 boundary, so the rest is inferred from the germline J gene. V usage is TRBV7-2 and J usage is TRBJ2-2; 8 bases are shared with TRBD2. Trimming removed 1 base from V and 7 bases from J; junction bases left unmatched: 2. Per the germline V gene, CDR1 is SGHTA and CDR2 is FQGNSA. This CDR3 has 14 residues. The CDR3 DNA, read in part, is TGTGCCAGCAGCTTAGTCGGGGGGGGCGGGGAG. This gives the protein CASSLVGGGGE. The whole CDR3 sequence reads CASSLVGGGGELFF.

Turning to this clone: The read ends 3 residues shy of where the CDR3 ends; the end is completed using the germline J gene. This chain joins TRBV5-1 and TRBJ2-5, with 7 bases matching TRBD2. The germline V gene encodes CDR1 SGHRS and CDR2 YFSETQ. After removal of 7 bases from V and 7 bases from J, the junction contained 7 bases not matched to a gene. The CDR3 is 12 amino acids. The CDR3 spells CASGGTKGTQYF. The CDR3 bases that were read are TGCGCCAGCGGAGGGACTAAGGGGACC.

On this clone: The read terminates 3 residues before the CDR3 end, so the remaining end is supplied by the germline J gene. The chain couples TRBV2 to TRBJ2-1; 11 positions agree with TRBD2. Losses at the gene ends were 6 bases for V and 2 bases for J; bases not matched to a gene: 3. The CDR3 is 15 amino acids. CDR1 SNHLY and CDR2 FYNNEI come from the germline V gene. The CDR3 DNA, read in part, is TGTGCCAGCAGCCAGACTAGCGGGGCCTACAATGAG. Protein product: CASSQTSGAYNE. The whole CDR3 is CASSQTSGAYNEQFF.

To note about this clone: The sequence runs out 3 residues before the end of the CDR3; the remainder is reconstructed from the germline J gene. The chain links TRBV7-2 to TRBJ1-1; no firm D call. V lost 5 bases and J lost 2, with 6 bases in between. The CDR3 covers 12 residues. Germline loops: CDR1 SGHTA, CDR2 FQGNSA. The CDR3 reads CASSQSNTEAFF. The covered CDR3 bases are TGTGCCAGCAGCCAGAGTAACACTGAA.

This clone is deemed medium-sized by its frequency. The CDR3 end is not reached by the read, which stops 3 residues before it; the germline J gene fills it in. This chain uses TRBV6-1 with TRBJ1-4, with TRBD1 as a possible D gene (5 bases). This CDR3 has 13 amino acids. The germline V and J ends were trimmed by 4 bases and 7 bases, with 10 bases remaining between them. Germline-derived CDR1 and CDR2 are MNHNS and SASEGT. This chain's CDR3 is CASSVRDSEKLFF. The sequenced part of the CDR3 DNA is TGTGCCAGCAGTGTCCGAGACAGTGAAAAA.

This CDR3 is CASSRVAGDAYYGYTF. The sequenced part of the CDR3 DNA is TGTGCCAGCAGCCGAGTTGCGGGGGATGCGTACTATGGC. The J gene is TRBJ1-2, the V gene TRBV7-3; TRBD1 is a possible D gene (5 bases). The read stops 3 residues short of the end of the CDR3; the missing end is completed from the germline J gene. The CDR3 is 16 amino acids. The ends were cut back, 5 bases at V and 3 bases at J, with 19 bases in the middle. CDR1 and CDR2 (germline): SGHTA, FQGTGA.

CDR3 residues: CASMRDSNQPQYF. The sequenced part of the CDR3 DNA is TGTGCCAGCATGCGCGATAGCAATCAGCCG. The V and J genes are TRBV6-2 or TRBV6-3 and TRBJ2-3, with D uncertain. Read coverage stops 3 residues before the CDR3 terminus; the germline J gene supplies the remainder. Looked up from germline, CDR1 is MNHEY and CDR2 is SVGEGT. The CDR3 is made up of 13 amino acids.

About this clone itself: The read ends 3 residues early relative to the CDR3; the germline J gene fills the gap. The rearrangement joins TRBV19 to TRBJ2-2; D is perhaps TRBD1 (5 bases). This CDR3 region has 16 residues. Germline assignment: CDR1 LNHDA and CDR2 SQIVND (reference sequence). Incomplete CDR3 DNA: TGTGCCAGTAGTATTCATGCGGCCACTGGGGCCAACGTG. Translated: CASSIHAATGANV. The entire CDR3 protein is CASSIHAATGANVLFF. Together with reference TRBV19 and TRBJ2-2, the CDR3 gives the full variable domain: DGGITQSPKYLFRKEGQNVTLSCEQNLNHDAMYWYRQDPGQGLRLIYYSQIVNDFQKGDIAEGYSVSREKKESFPLTVTSAQKNPTAFYLCASSIHAATGANVLFFGEGSRLTVL.

As to this clone: The sequenced fragment ends 3 residues before the CDR3 boundary, so the rest is inferred from the germline J gene. V and J are TRBV10-2 and TRBJ2-7, with 7 bases aligning to TRBD1. V lost 2 bases to trimming and J lost 2 bases; unmatched junction nucleotides: 6. The CDR3 loop spans 15 amino acids. In germline, CDR1 is WSHSY, CDR2 SAAADI. CDR3 DNA (partial): TGCGCCAGCAGTGAGATGAGGGGGCTGGCCTACGAG. As protein: CASSEMRGLAYE. The entire CDR3 sequence reads CASSEMRGLAYEQYF.

Details on this clone: The CDR3 end lies 3 residues beyond the end of the read and is filled in from the germline J gene. J is TRBJ2-7 and V is TRBV4-1; 7 bases align to TRBD2. V was clipped by 1 base and J by 2 bases; unmatched bases: 5. CDR3 length equals 15 residues. Germline CDR1 reads MGHRA; CDR2 reads YSYEKL. The CDR3 reads CASSQGLGGTYEQYF. The sequenced part of the CDR3 DNA is TGCGCCAGCAGCCAAGGTCTGGGGGGGACCTACGAG.

Notes on this clone: The CDR3 end lies 3 residues beyond the end of the read and is filled in from the germline J gene. This chain links TRBV7-7 with TRBJ2-2; 16 positions match TRBD2. Germline CDR1 is SSHAT and CDR2 is FNYEAQ (reference sequence). This CDR3 spans 17 amino acids. Germline trimming cut 8 bases from V and 6 bases from J; bases unmatched to any gene: 9. CDR3 amino acids: CASGAGLAGGTAGELFF. CDR3 DNA, as far as it was read: TGTGCCAGCGGTGCGGGACTAGCGGGGGGGACGGCCGGGGAG.

As concerns this clone: The observed sequence ends 3 residues before the CDR3 terminus, with the missing tail filled in from the germline J gene. The V and J genes are TRBV7-9 and TRBJ2-3; TRBD2 matches 11 bases. This CDR3 is 15 amino acids long. The V gene's germline CDR1 is SEHNR and CDR2 FQNEAQ (reference sequence). CDR3 loop: CASSFRLAGGETQYF. The sequenced CDR3 bases are TGTGCCAGCAGCTTTCGCCTAGCGGGAGGAGAGACG.

CDR3 DNA, as far as it was read: TGCAGCGTTGTGCAGGGCCCCCCCCTTAACACTGAA. Its protein product is CSVVQGPPLNTE. In full, the CDR3 reads CSVVQGPPLNTEAFF. This chain joins TRBV29-1 and TRBJ1-1, with a tentative D call TRBD1 (5 bases). The CDR3 end falls 3 residues outside the read, so it is completed with the germline J gene. The CDR3 loop spans 15 amino acids. The V end lost 4 bases, the J end lost 2 bases, and 17 bases lay between the germline ends. The V gene's germline CDR1 is SQVTM and CDR2 ANQGSEA.

In the case of this clone: The missing CDR3 end, 3 residues past where the read stops, is filled in from the germline J gene. V is TRBV5-1 and J is TRBJ2-3, with TRBD1 as a possible D gene (6 bases). The CDR3 covers 14 residues. Per the germline V gene, CDR1 is SGHRS and CDR2 is YFSETQ. CDR3 DNA (partial): TGCGCCAGCAGCTTGGGGAGGAAGGGGGAGACG. It translates to CASSLGRKGET. The whole CDR3 protein is CASSLGRKGETQYF.

CDR3 sequence: CASSERQGAILGTDTQYF. The sequenced CDR3 bases are TGTGCCAGCTCAGAGCGACAGGGGGCGATTTTGGGCACAGATACG. The chain recombines TRBV18 with TRBJ2-3, with 10 bases that match TRBD1. The missing CDR3 end, 3 residues past where the read stops, is filled in from the germline J gene. Germline CDR1 reads KGHSH; CDR2 reads LQKENI. Losses at the gene ends were 5 bases for V and 1 base for J; bases not matched to a gene: 12. The CDR3 is 18 amino acids.

Comment on this clone: From the germline J gene comes the end of the CDR3, since the read stops 3 residues before it. The gene calls are TRBV30 and TRBJ1-1; D gene ambiguous. This CDR3 is built from 14 residues. The V end was cut by 0 bases, the J end by 2 bases, with 10 bases between. Germline assignment: CDR1 GTSNPN and CDR2 SVGIG (reference sequence). CDR3 amino acids: CAWSVHPPNTEAFF. The CDR3 bases that were read are TGTGCCTGGAGTGTACACCCGCCTAACACTGAA.

This clone registers medium-sized (0.01 to 0.1%) by frequency. The read ends 3 residues before the CDR3 terminus; that terminus is restored from the germline J gene. The gene calls are TRBV29-1 and TRBJ2-3; TRBD2 matches at 10 bases. CDR3 length equals 17 residues. In germline, CDR1 is SQVTM, CDR2 ANQGSEA. Trimming at V came to 0 bases and at J to 4 bases, leaving 10 bases not matched to a gene. CDR3: CSVEESGGTSEPDTQYF. CDR3 DNA, as far as it was read: TGCAGCGTTGAAGAGTCTGGAGGGACTAGCGAACCAGATACG.

Worth noting for this clone: Coverage ceases 3 residues before the CDR3 finishes, and the germline J gene fills in the end. The rearrangement links TRBV2 to TRBJ2-4; the D gene is possibly TRBD1 (6 bases). The CDR3 contains 13 residues. Looked up from germline, CDR1 is SNHLY and CDR2 is FYNNEI. CDR3 bases read: TGTGCCAGCAGGGGGGCCAGCAACTATGGT. It specifies CASRGASNYG. The whole CDR3 sequence reads CASRGASNYGQYF.